This T cell receptor (beta chain) was documented in a study of T cells of healthy individuals. This CDR3 contains 14 residues. V gave up 0 bases and J gave up 2 bases, with 8 bases separating them. The V gene's germline CDR1 is SGHRS and CDR2 YFSETQ. TCRdb ran MiXCR on the 5' RACE reads and lists one entry per CDR3 protein. This sample has about 96,000 distinct CDR3 sequences; roughly a sixth occur once, and the top ten carry around 6.5%. The sequence was collected from a human donor in good health. This chain connects TRBV5-1 to TRBJ2-5, with D hard to call. CDR3 region: CASSLASSQETQYF. CDR3 DNA sequence: TGCGCCAGCAGCTTGGCCTCGTCACAAGAGACCCAGTACTTC.